This T cell receptor beta chain came from a study of blood T cell repertoires in COVID-19. Study context: Samples of COVID-19 (acute and convalescent) were obtained from the United States, Italy and Spain. PBMCs, B-cell-depleted T cells, or T cells provided the cDNA or gDNA that made up the material.

The cohort comprised adults aged roughly 18 to 95 years residing in 24 US areas. Cohort 3 donors counted as recovered after two negative PCRs, clearance, or resolved symptoms. Libraries were prepared by immunoSEQ multiplex PCR; TCRdb keeps only in-frame clonotypes and omits some of them. Of 170,000 or so clones detected, 88% appear once; the ten largest clones hold roughly 8.6%. The CDR3 length is 15 residues. Germline assignment: CDR1 LGHNA and CDR2 YSLEER. Trimming took 5 bases from V and 4 from J; bases not matched to a gene: 11. The sequence was collected from a woman between 18 and 29 years old who had recovered from COVID-19. The specimen was PBMCs or T cells enriched from blood (not recorded which). The J gene is TRBJ2-7, the V gene TRBV4-3; 7 nucleotides align to TRBD1. CDR3 DNA: TGCGCCAGCAGCGGAGTCTGGGACAGAGGTTACGAGCAGTACTTC. This sequence encodes CASSGVWDRGYEQYF.